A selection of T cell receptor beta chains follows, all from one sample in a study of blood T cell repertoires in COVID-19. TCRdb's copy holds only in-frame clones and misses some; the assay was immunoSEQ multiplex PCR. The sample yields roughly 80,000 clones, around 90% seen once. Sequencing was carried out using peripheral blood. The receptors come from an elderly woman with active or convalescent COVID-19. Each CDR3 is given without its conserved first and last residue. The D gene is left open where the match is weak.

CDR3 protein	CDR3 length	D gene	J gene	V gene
SACPGGAEAF	10	TRBD1	TRBJ1-1	TRBV29-1
ASSQGFRIQVSTDTQY	16	.	TRBJ2-3	TRBV3-1/TRBV3-2
ASRPGTGVGLETQY	14	TRBD1	TRBJ2-5	TRBV7-8
ASSEGLAPYNEQF	13	TRBD2	TRBJ2-1	TRBV9
ASSWEGGYEQY	11	.	TRBJ2-7	TRBV3-1/TRBV3-2
ATSEPGQGYTEAF	13	TRBD1	TRBJ1-1	TRBV24-1
ASSPLGVMGLVEQY	14	.	TRBJ2-7	TRBV14
ASSLSGGTSGNTIY	14	.	TRBJ1-3	TRBV27
ASSYGQGTDTQY	12	TRBD1	TRBJ2-3	TRBV6-2/TRBV6-3
ATSSGRGLSYNEQF	14	TRBD2	TRBJ2-1	TRBV15
ASSLPAGDTGELF	13	TRBD2	TRBJ2-2	TRBV5-1
ASSERVYNEKLF	12	.	TRBJ1-4	TRBV6-1
ASSLGGTGNTIY	12	.	TRBJ1-3	TRBV7-2
ASSLVDVGGDPTGELF	16	TRBD2	TRBJ2-2	TRBV7-9
ASGDYGRRIAAGELF	15	TRBD2	TRBJ2-2	TRBV7-9
ASSYLDSLGTDTQY	14	.	TRBJ2-3	TRBV6-2/TRBV6-3
ASSLEGQGRVLELF	14	TRBD1	TRBJ2-2	TRBV5-1
ASSQDPGGGETQY	13	.	TRBJ2-5	TRBV4-3
ASSLLQGTEAF	11	.	TRBJ1-1	TRBV28
ASSFPSGRARSTDTQY	16	TRBD2	TRBJ2-3	TRBV5-1
ASSVATSYLGGTEAF	15	.	TRBJ1-1	TRBV9
ASSAGQPPYEQY	12	.	TRBJ2-7	TRBV28
ASSGGTGGSYGYT	13	TRBD1	TRBJ1-2	TRBV2
ASSIGTDSEAF	11	TRBD1	TRBJ1-1	TRBV13